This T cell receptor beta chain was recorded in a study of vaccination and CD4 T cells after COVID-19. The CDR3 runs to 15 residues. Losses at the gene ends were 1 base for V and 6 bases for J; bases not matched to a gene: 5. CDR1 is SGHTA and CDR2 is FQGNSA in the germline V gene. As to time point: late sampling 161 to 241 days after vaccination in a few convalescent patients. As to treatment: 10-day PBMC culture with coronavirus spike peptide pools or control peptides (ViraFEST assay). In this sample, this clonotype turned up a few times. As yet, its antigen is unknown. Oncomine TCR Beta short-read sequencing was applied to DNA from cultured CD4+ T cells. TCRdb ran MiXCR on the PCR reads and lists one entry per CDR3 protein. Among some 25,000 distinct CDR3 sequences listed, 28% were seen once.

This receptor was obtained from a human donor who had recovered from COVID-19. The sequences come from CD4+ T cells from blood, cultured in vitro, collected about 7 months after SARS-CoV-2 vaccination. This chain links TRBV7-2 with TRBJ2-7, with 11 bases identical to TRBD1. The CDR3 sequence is CASSLVGTGGIEQYF. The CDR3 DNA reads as TGTGCCAGCAGCTTAGTCGGGACAGGGGGTATCGAGCAGTACTTC. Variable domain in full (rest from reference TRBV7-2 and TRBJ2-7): GAGVSQSPSNKVTEKGKDVELRCDPISGHTALYWYRQSLGQGLEFLIYFQGNSAPDKSGLPSDRFSAERTGGSVSTLTIQRTQQEDSAVYLCASSLVGTGGIEQYFGPGTRLTVT.